These 18 T cell receptor beta chains originate from one sample sequenced in a study of PD-L1 blockade in urothelial cancer (dated 2017 in TCRdb). The time point label for this specimen denotes: pretreatment peripheral blood. Libraries were prepared through the immunoSEQ multiplex PCR assay. TCRdb limited this immuneACCESS table to in-frame rearrangements with V and J called. A share of clones is missing; checked studies link under half to unresolved V genes, and the rest is unexplained. This sample gives roughly 77,000 clones in total; less than 90% of them show up just once. The leading ten clones occupy roughly 8.3% of the sample. The sequences come from PBMCs, collected around atezolizumab (anti-PD-L1) treatment. The receptor set was obtained from a woman in her 70s with urothelial cancer.

V is TRBV28 and J is TRBJ2-7; D is ambiguous. Deletions cut 4 bases from V and 2 bases from J, with 12 bases between. Germline CDR1 reads MDHEN; CDR2 reads SYDVKM. This CDR3 has 14 residues. CDR3 loop: CASSSDRVAYEQYF. For the CDR3, the DNA is TGTGCCAGCAGTTCTGACCGGGTTGCCTACGAGCAGTACTTC.

The chain links TRBV27 to TRBJ2-1, with 13 nucleotides matching TRBD2. Germline V gene lookup returns CDR1 MNHEY and CDR2 SMNVEV (reference sequence). The ends lost 1 base at V and 6 bases at J; junction bases unmatched: 15. CDR3 size: 20 residues. This CDR3 is CASSLYSWSEGLAGVNEQFF. The CDR3, as DNA: TGTGCCAGCAGTTTATATTCGTGGTCTGAAGGACTAGCGGGAGTCAATGAGCAGTTCTTC.

The table lists this clone with a count of one. This chain connects TRBV5-1 to TRBJ2-3; 12 bases line up with TRBD2. V lost 5 bases, J lost 2 bases, and 6 bases stayed unmatched. The CDR3 runs to 16 residues. CDR1 and CDR2 (germline): SGHRS, YFSETQ. CDR3 DNA: TGCGCCAGCAGACCAACTAGCGGGGGGTTCACAGATACGCAGTATTTT. As protein: CASRPTSGGFTDTQYF.

The chain couples TRBV5-6 to TRBJ2-1, with D possibly TRBD1 on 5 matching bases. CDR1 is SGHDT and CDR2 is YYEEEE in the germline V gene. Trimming took off 2 bases at V and 4 bases at J, with 13 bases between the two ends. The CDR3 runs to 15 residues. The CDR3: CASSFDRPPYNEQFF. CDR3 nucleotides: TGTGCCAGCAGCTTTGACAGACCTCCATACAATGAGCAGTTCTTC.

This rearrangement joins TRBV28 to TRBJ1-5; possibly TRBD1 for D (5 bases). The CDR3 has 14 amino acids. CDR1 and CDR2 (germline): MDHEN, SYDVKM. V was pared by 2 bases and J by 2 bases, with 7 bases between. CDR3 nucleotide sequence: TGTGCCAGCAGTTTAGCACAGGGCAATCAGCCCCAGCATTTT. Residues: CASSLAQGNQPQHF.

This sequence joins TRBV6-8 and TRBJ2-7, with 7 positions matching TRBD2. The length of the CDR3 is 10 residues. V shed 11 bases, J shed 5 bases, and the junction held 3 bases outside the gene matches. Germline CDR1 reads MNHGY; CDR2 reads SAAAGT. The CDR3 DNA reads as TGTGCCCCAGCGGGGAACGAGCAGTACTTC. Translating gives CAPAGNEQYF.

The CDR3 DNA follows: TGTGCCAGCAGTTCCCCATTTGGGGGGATCCAAGAGACCCAGTACTTC. Translation: CASSSPFGGIQETQYF. The rearrangement joins TRBV6-6 to TRBJ2-5; TRBD2 is a possible D gene (6 bases). This CDR3 has 16 residues. Looked up from germline, CDR1 is MNHNY and CDR2 is SVGAGI (reference sequence). Trimming removed 4 bases from V and 1 base from J, with 16 bases in between.

This clone was counted between two and nine times. The rearrangement links TRBV5-4 to TRBJ2-1; TRBD1 matches at 11 bases. V lost 6 bases to trimming and J lost 10 bases; unmatched junction nucleotides: 24. CDR3 length equals 19 residues. Germline lookup yields CDR1 SGHNT and CDR2 YYREEE (reference sequence). Written as DNA, the CDR3 is TGTGCCAGCACCGACCCGGGACAGGGGGGCCAAATACGAATTGGGGAGCAGTTCTTC. This codes for CASTDPGQGGQIRIGEQFF.

V gene TRBV28 combines with J gene TRBJ1-5; the D gene is possibly TRBD1 (5 bases). This CDR3 has 13 residues. The germline gives CDR1 MDHEN, CDR2 SYDVKM. The V end lost 5 bases, the J end lost 2 bases, and 7 bases lay between the germline ends. The CDR3 DNA is TGTGCCAGCAGTCCGACAGGCAATCAGCCCCAGCATTTT. It yields the protein CASSPTGNQPQHF.

This clone occurred once. The CDR3 sequence: CASSLKAGTGTGYTF. CDR3 DNA sequence: TGTGCCAGCAGCTTAAAAGCCGGGACAGGGACTGGCTACACCTTC. This chain uses TRBV5-6 with TRBJ1-2; TRBD1 matches 9 bases. Germline V lookup: CDR1 SGHDT, CDR2 YYEEEE. The CDR3 spans 15 residues. With 2 bases clipped from V and 7 bases from J, the junction kept 9 bases outside the gene matches.

The chain recombines TRBV28 with TRBJ1-1; 7 bases fit TRBD1. The V and J ends lost 2 bases and 4 bases, in that order; junction bases with no gene match: 10. The CDR3 length is 16 residues. Germline V CDR1 and CDR2: MDHEN, SYDVKM. The CDR3 reads CASSLHGTVDGTEAFF. CDR3 DNA: TGTGCCAGCAGTTTACACGGGACAGTCGACGGCACTGAAGCTTTCTTT.

This chain uses TRBV5-1 with TRBJ2-7; TRBD1 matches 7 bases. Germline lookup yields CDR1 SGHRS and CDR2 YFSETQ. The CDR3 spans 14 residues. The J segment lost 0 bases and the V segment lost 5 bases, leaving 5 bases of the junction unmatched. In DNA form, the CDR3 reads TGCGCCAGCAGACCCGGACAGGTCTCCTACGAGCAGTACTTC. Its protein product is CASRPGQVSYEQYF.

The chain uses TRBV6-1 and TRBJ1-1, with TRBD1 as a possible D gene (5 bases). The length of the CDR3 is 15 residues. Trimming cost V 3 bases and J 0 bases, with 11 bases left between them. Germline V lookup: CDR1 MNHNS, CDR2 SASEGT. The CDR3 bases are TGTGCCAGCAGTGAGAGCAGGGTCCTGAACACTGAAGCTTTCTTT. It is translated as CASSESRVLNTEAFF.

V is TRBV7-9 and J is TRBJ2-1; TRBD1 matches 9 bases. This CDR3 is 16 amino acids long. From germline, CDR1 is SEHNR and CDR2 FQNEAQ (reference sequence). V shed 3 bases and J 5 bases; nucleotides not matched to a gene: 8. The CDR3: CASSFEETGGNNEQFF. The CDR3 nucleotides are TGTGCCAGCAGCTTTGAGGAGACAGGGGGGAACAATGAGCAGTTCTTC.

This clone was recorded a few times. The chain links TRBV19 to TRBJ1-5; D remains ambiguous. From germline, CDR1 is LNHDA and CDR2 SQIVND (reference sequence). V gave up 5 bases and J gave up 1 base, with 9 bases separating them. The CDR3 extends over 14 amino acids. The CDR3 is CASSWQVSNQPQHF. DNA for the CDR3: TGTGCCAGTAGTTGGCAGGTCAGCAATCAGCCCCAGCATTTT.

This chain links TRBV28 with TRBJ2-1; 7 nucleotides agree with TRBD1. Germline lookup yields CDR1 MDHEN and CDR2 SYDVKM. The CDR3 totals 14 residues. The junction had 5 bases not matched to a gene; V was cut back by 5 bases and J by 4 bases. This CDR3 is CASSLMTGYNEQFF. CDR3 nucleotides: TGTGCCAGCAGTCTTATGACAGGGTACAATGAGCAGTTCTTC.

The chain's CDR3 is CASSLEGTGEHGYTF. The DNA of the CDR3 is TGCGCCAGCAGTCTGGAGGGGACAGGGGAACATGGCTACACCTTC. The rearrangement uses TRBV5-1 and TRBJ1-2, with 10 bases identical to TRBD1. Germline V gene data show CDR1 as SGHRS and CDR2 as YFSETQ. The CDR3 is 15 residues long. After removal of 5 bases from V and 6 bases from J, the junction contained 10 bases not matched to a gene.

The rearrangement uses TRBV10-2 and TRBJ1-1; 8 nucleotides agree with TRBD1. This CDR3 region has 12 residues. Per germline, CDR1 WSHSY and CDR2 SAAADI. V shed 8 bases and J 6 bases; nucleotides not matched to a gene: 5. The DNA of the CDR3 is TGCGCCAGCCAGGGGGCCGGTTCTGAAGCTTTCTTT. As protein: CASQGAGSEAFF.